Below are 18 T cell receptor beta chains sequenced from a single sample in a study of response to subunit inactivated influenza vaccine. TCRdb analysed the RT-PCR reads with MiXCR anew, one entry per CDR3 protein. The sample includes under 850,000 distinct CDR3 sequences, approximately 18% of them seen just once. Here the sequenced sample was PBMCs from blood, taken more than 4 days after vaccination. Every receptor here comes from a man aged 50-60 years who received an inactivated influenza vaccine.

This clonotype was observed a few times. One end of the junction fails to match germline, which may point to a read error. CDR3 protein: CSAGDWGPYEQYF. As DNA, the CDR3 is TGCAGTGCTGGAGATTGGGGACCTTACGAGCAGTACTTC. V is TRBV20-1 and J is TRBJ2-7, with D perhaps matching TRBD1 or TRBD2 (5 bases each). The CDR3 runs 13 residues. Germline lookup yields CDR1 DFQATT and CDR2 SNEGSKA (reference sequence).

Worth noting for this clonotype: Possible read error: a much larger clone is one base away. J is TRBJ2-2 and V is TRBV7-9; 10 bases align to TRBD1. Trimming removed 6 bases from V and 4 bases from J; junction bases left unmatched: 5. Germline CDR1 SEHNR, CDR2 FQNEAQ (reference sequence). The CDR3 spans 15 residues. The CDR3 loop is CASRPGTGATGELFF. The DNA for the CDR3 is TGTGCCAGCAGGCCCGGGACAGGGGCCACCGGGGAGCTGTTTTTT.

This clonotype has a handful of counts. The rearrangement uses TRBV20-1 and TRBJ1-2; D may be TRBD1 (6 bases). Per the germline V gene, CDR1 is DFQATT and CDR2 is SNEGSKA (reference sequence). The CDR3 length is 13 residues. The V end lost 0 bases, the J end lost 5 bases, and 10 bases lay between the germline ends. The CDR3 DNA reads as TGCAGTGCTAGAGAGGGCAGGGGTTATGGCTACACCTTC. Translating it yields CSAREGRGYGYTF.

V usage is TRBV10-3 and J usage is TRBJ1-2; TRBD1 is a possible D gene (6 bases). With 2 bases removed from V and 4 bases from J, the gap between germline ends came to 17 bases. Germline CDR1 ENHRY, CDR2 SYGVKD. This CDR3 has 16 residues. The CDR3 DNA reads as TGTGCCATCAGTGAGACCCCACAGGGAGCGGCCTATGGCTACACCTTC. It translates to CAISETPQGAAYGYTF.

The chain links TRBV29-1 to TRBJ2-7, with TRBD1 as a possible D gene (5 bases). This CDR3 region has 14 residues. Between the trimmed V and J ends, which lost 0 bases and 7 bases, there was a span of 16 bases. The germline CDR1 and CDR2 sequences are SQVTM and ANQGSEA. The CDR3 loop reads CSVEDLGALGEQYF. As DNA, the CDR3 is TGCAGCGTTGAAGATCTTGGGGCTCTGGGGGAGCAGTACTTC.

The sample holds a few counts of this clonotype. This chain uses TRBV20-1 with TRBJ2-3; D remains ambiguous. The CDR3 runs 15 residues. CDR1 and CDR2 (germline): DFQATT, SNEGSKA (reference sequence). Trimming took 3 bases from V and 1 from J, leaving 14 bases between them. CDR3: CSASPPRAGTDTQYF. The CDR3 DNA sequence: TGCAGTGCTAGCCCCCCTCGCGCGGGCACAGATACGCAGTATTTT.

CDR3 nucleotide sequence: TGCAGCGTAGACAGGGAGTCGGTAGAGACCCAGTACTTC. Amino acid sequence: CSVDRESVETQYF. The rearrangement links TRBV29-1 to TRBJ2-5; 7 positions match TRBD1. V gave up 6 bases and J gave up 4 bases; unmatched junction bases: 8. Germline V gene lookup returns CDR1 SQVTM and CDR2 ANQGSEA. The CDR3 totals 13 residues. Combining the CDR3 with reference TRBV29-1 and TRBJ2-5 gives the whole variable domain SAVISQKPSRDICQRGTSLTIQCQVDSQVTMMFWYRQQPGQSLTLIATANQGSEATYESGFVIDKFPISRPNLTFSTLTVSNMSPEDSSIYLCSVDRESVETQYFGPGTRLLVL.

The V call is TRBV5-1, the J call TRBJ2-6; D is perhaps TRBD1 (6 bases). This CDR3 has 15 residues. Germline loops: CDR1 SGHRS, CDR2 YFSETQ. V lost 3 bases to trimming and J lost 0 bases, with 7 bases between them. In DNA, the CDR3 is TGCGCCAGCAGCTGGACAGCCTCTGGGGCCAACGTCCTGACTTTC. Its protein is CASSWTASGANVLTF.

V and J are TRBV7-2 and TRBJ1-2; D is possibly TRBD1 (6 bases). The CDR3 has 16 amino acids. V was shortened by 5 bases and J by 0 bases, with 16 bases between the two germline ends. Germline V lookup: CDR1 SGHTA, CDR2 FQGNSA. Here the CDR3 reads CASSISGTRTNYGYTF. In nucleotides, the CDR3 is TGTGCCAGCAGCATCTCCGGGACACGGACTAACTATGGCTACACCTTC.

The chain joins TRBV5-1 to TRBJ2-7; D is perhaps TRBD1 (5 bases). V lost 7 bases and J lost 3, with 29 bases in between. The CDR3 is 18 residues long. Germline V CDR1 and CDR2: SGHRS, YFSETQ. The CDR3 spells CASSRASGILRNDYEQYF. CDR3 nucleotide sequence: TGCGCCAGCTCCAGGGCGAGTGGGATTTTAAGGAACGACTACGAGCAGTACTTC.

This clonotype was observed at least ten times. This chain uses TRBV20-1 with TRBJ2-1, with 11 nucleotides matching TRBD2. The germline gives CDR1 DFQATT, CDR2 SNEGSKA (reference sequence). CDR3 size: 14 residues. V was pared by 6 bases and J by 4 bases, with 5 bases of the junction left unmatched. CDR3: CSARIAGGYNEQFF. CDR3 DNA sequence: TGCAGTGCGAGGATAGCGGGGGGGTACAATGAGCAGTTCTTC.

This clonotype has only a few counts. CDR3 nucleotides: TGCGCCAGCAGCTTGGGGACAGTTCCCGCCAAAAACATTCAGTACTTC. Protein product: CASSLGTVPAKNIQYF. V and J are TRBV5-1 and TRBJ2-4, with D perhaps TRBD1 (6 bases). The V gene lost 0 bases and the J gene lost 1 base, with 11 bases spanning the gap. This CDR3 region has 16 residues. Germline-derived CDR1 and CDR2 are SGHRS and YFSETQ.

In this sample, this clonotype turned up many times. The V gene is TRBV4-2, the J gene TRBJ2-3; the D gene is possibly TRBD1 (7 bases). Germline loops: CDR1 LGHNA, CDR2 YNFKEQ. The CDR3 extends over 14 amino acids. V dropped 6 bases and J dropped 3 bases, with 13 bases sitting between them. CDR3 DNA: TGTGCCAGCAGTCAACAGGGGAGGACAGATACGCAGTATTTT. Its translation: CASSQQGRTDTQYF.

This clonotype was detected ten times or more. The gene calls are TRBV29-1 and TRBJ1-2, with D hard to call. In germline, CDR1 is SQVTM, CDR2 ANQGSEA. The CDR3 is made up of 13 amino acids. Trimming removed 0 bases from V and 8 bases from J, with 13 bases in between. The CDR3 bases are TGCAGCGTTGAAGATCCCATCATGAGGGGCTACACCTTC. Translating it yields CSVEDPIMRGYTF.

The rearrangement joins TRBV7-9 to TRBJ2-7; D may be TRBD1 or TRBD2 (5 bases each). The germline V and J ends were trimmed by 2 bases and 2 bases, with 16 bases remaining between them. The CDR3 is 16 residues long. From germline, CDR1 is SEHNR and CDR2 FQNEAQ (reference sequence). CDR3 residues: CASSLLGENLTYEQYF. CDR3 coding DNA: TGTGCCAGCAGCTTATTAGGGGAGAACCTTACCTACGAGCAGTACTTC.

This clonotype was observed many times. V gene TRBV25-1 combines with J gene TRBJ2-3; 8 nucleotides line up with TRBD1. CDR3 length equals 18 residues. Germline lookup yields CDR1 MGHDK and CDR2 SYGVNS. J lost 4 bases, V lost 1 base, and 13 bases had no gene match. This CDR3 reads CASSESVGQGTVSDTQYF. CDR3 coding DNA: TGTGCCAGCAGTGAATCGGTAGGACAGGGTACGGTTTCAGATACGCAGTATTTT.

CDR3 nucleotides: TGCGCCAGCAGCCACGGGCCGGTCTGGGCAAGGAGCACAGATACGCAGTATTTT. This sequence encodes CASSHGPVWARSTDTQYF. The chain uses TRBV4-3 and TRBJ2-3; D uncertain. Trimming pared 3 bases from V and 0 bases from J, leaving 19 bases between. The germline V gene encodes CDR1 LGHNA and CDR2 YSLEER. The length of the CDR3 is 18 residues.

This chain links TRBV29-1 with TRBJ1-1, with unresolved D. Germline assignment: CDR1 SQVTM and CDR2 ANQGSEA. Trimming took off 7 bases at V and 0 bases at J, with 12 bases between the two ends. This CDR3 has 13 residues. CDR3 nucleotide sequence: TGCAGCGCCCGAACGGGTTTGAACACTGAAGCTTTCTTT. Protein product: CSARTGLNTEAFF.